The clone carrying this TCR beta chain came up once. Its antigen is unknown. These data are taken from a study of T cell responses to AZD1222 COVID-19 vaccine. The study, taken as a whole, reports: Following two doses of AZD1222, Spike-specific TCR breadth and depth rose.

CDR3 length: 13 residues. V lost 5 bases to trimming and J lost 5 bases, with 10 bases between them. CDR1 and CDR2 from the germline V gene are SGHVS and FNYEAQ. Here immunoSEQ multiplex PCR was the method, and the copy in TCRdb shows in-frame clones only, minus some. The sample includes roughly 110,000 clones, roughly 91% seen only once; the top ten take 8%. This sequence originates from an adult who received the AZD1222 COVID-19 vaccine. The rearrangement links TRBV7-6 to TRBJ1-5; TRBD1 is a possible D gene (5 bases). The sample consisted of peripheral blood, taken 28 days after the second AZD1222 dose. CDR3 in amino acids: CASSPGLHQPQHF. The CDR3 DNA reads TGTGCCAGCAGCCCGGGACTGCATCAGCCCCAGCATTTT.